This is a list of T cell receptor beta chains from one sample in a study of T cell responses to AZD1222 COVID-19 vaccine. TCRdb keeps only in-frame clones here, not all; method: immunoSEQ multiplex PCR. The table shows around 130,000 clones, with roughly 91% occurring only once. The sequenced sample was peripheral blood, obtained on day 0 of AZD1222 vaccination. These receptors originate from an adult in good health. CDR3s include the opening cysteine and the closing phenylalanine or tryptophan.

j_call v_call cdr3_aa
TRBJ1-1 TRBV27 CASSFRYVTLNTEAFF
TRBJ2-7 TRBV4-2 CASSQVGGDAYEQYF
TRBJ2-3 TRBV5-4 CASSLAGVLTDTQYF
TRBJ1-2 TRBV6-5 CASSYSGGRQGYGYTF
TRBJ2-7 TRBV6-5 CASSKTSGTYEQYF
TRBJ2-7 TRBV27 CASSSGTSGRIEQYF
TRBJ1-6 TRBV4-1 CASSFSGQGGAGSPLHF
TRBJ2-2 TRBV6-5 CASSPWGRELFF
TRBJ2-2 TRBV7-9 CASRRGGTGELFF
TRBJ1-5 TRBV7-2 CASSLEWRGGQPQHF
TRBJ1-4 TRBV5-1 CASSLLGQDEKLFF
TRBJ2-3 TRBV12-3/TRBV12-4 CASSFGDTQYF
TRBJ2-2 TRBV9 CASSEDTSKLRELFF
TRBJ2-3 TRBV14 CASSQVAATDTQYF
TRBJ1-1 TRBV5-1 CASSLSSANTEAFF
TRBJ2-1 TRBV18 CASSPLGGTGPYNEQFF
TRBJ2-7 TRBV13 CASSLGTAELYEQYF
TRBJ2-3 TRBV5-1 CASSNPGPHTQYF
TRBJ2-5 TRBV2 CASSDLPWQGQYF
TRBJ1-5 TRBV2 CASSEAVQPQHF
TRBJ2-7 TRBV18 CASSPGGGRASQYF
TRBJ1-4 TRBV13 CASSSRRRTNEKLFF
TRBJ2-1 TRBV25-1 CASSEVGPYNEQFF
TRBJ1-2 TRBV4-2 CASSQAGLGNYGYTF
TRBJ1-1 TRBV30 CAWSASQGHTEAFF
TRBJ2-7 TRBV13 CASSPTGRLSEQYF
TRBJ1-1 TRBV6-5 CASSSKLNTEAFF
TRBJ2-5 TRBV5-1 CASSVNPSGRGAETQYF
TRBJ1-2 TRBV5-8 CASSLTDGYTF
TRBJ1-2 TRBV27 CASSLGGRDYGYTF
TRBJ2-1 TRBV30 CAWFRGYNEQFF
TRBJ1-1 TRBV7-3 CASSLGAGGTEAFF
TRBJ2-7 TRBV10-1 CASRFGPYEQYF
TRBJ1-1 TRBV5-4 CASSLAQFNTEAFF
TRBJ1-1 TRBV7-9 CASSSGGTEEAFF
TRBJ1-5 TRBV2 CASTNRAGDQPQHF
TRBJ1-2 TRBV6-4 CASSADRGGGYTF
TRBJ2-3 TRBV18 CASSGAGGPDTQYF
TRBJ2-2 TRBV29-1 CSVGLVAGTGELFF
TRBJ2-7 TRBV19 CASSIVAGPYYEQYF
TRBJ1-2 TRBV14 CASSQAQLYGYTF
TRBJ2-7 TRBV27 CASSPGLATASYEQYF
TRBJ1-4 TRBV9 CASSAGTTNEKLFF
TRBJ1-2 TRBV10-3 CAISEYRDSIYGYTF
TRBJ1-1 TRBV5-1 CASSLEAGVAEAFF
TRBJ1-2 TRBV5-5 CASSTGTYNGYTF
TRBJ2-7 TRBV3-1/TRBV3-2 CASSASGAGPLGSYEQYF
TRBJ1-5 TRBV2 CASSRQGSQPQHF
TRBJ1-2 TRBV7-9 CAAGTGGPYGYTF
TRBJ2-7 TRBV11-3 CASSSALAGGPLEQYF
TRBJ2-2 TRBV5-4 CASSHARAGGPGELFF
TRBJ2-3 TRBV5-1 CASSLEGRRTDTQYF
TRBJ2-7 TRBV7-2 CASSFLTWTGTYEQYF
TRBJ2-1 TRBV30 CAWSPRTSGQFF
TRBJ2-7 TRBV4-1 CASSQDLAGGEDEQYF
TRBJ1-5 TRBV20-1 CSATSNQPQHF
TRBJ2-1 TRBV7-8 CASSPKVVGQGRFF
TRBJ1-2 TRBV3-1/TRBV3-2 CASSQDRERGYTF